This T cell receptor (beta chain) was obtained from a study of T-cell reconstitution after alpha-beta-depleted transplantation in children (dated by TCRdb to about 2016). Regarding the study in general: Using TCR repertoire profiling, the study followed T-cell immune reconstitution in a quantitative way in children after TCRalphabeta/CD19-depleted allogeneic hematopoietic cell transplantation.

As regards this clonotype: Its target antigen remains unknown. One base away there is no much larger clone; base qualities are not given.

The CDR3 sequence holds 16 residues, the cysteine and phenylalanine included. Solely the CDR3 DNA is kept, with 48 bases framed from the first base. According to the germline V gene, CDR1 reads MNHEY and CDR2 reads SVGEGT. V is shortened by 0 bases, J by 2 bases, and the region joining them spans 11 bases. The receptor library was made with PCR. TCRdb records Illumina HiSeq 2500 as the sequencer. TCR libraries were prepared with molecular barcoding, using unique molecular identifiers to normalize TCRbeta repertoire quantification. TCRdb reanalyzed the raw reads on its own, using fastp at Q25 for trimming and MiXCR for clone calling, and kept in-frame beta chains. Each entry is one CDR3 protein sequence, shown with its most common DNA and genes. In this sample the table shows around 360,000 distinct CDR3 sequences, around 10% of which occur a single time. The ten top clones hold around 2.4% of the sample.

The sample consisted of PBMCs from the stem cell graft donor, taken from the stem cell graft. The sequence is built from TRBV6-2 or TRBV6-3 and TRBJ1-5, with TRBD1 as a weak D call on 5 bases. The clonotype originates from a human donor who donated a stem cell graft to a child with acute lymphoblastic leukemia. The CDR3 region reads CASSYSLGRGNQPQHF. The DNA is as follows: TGTGCCAGCAGTTACTCCCTGGGCAGGGGCAATCAGCCCCAGCATTTT.